A selection of T cell receptor beta chains follows, all from one sample in a study of T cell responses to AZD1222 COVID-19 vaccine. The repertoire was sequenced with immunoSEQ multiplex PCR; TCRdb's copy has only in-frame clones and lacks some. The table lists almost 65,000 clones, 84% of them singletons. Specimen: peripheral blood, collected on day 0 of AZD1222 vaccination. These receptor sequences come from an adult in good health. CDR3s include the opening cysteine and the closing phenylalanine or tryptophan. D genes are given only for firm matches. Clone size is not always given. Where it is, it says once, few, many or a class for expanded clones.

>TRBJ2-3|TRBD2|TRBV7-9|-
CASSLPRLAGGTDTQYF
TGTGCCAGCAGCTTACCCAGACTAGCGGGGGGCACAGATACGCAGTATTTT
>TRBJ2-3|-|TRBV7-9|-
CASSLVTTDTQYF
TGTGCCAGCAGCTTAGTTACCACAGATACGCAGTATTTT
>TRBJ1-6|-|TRBV7-2|once
CASGVLTAGGSPLHF
TGTGCCAGCGGGGTTCTTACGGCCGGCGGGTCACCCCTCCACTTT
>TRBJ1-6|TRBD1|TRBV5-6|-
CASKLGQGGPSSYNSPLHF
TGTGCCAGCAAGCTTGGACAGGGAGGGCCAAGTTCCTATAATTCACCCCTCCACTTT
>TRBJ2-3|-|TRBV28|-
CASSFAGAVRTDTQYF
TGTGCCAGCAGTTTCGCAGGCGCCGTCCGCACAGATACGCAGTATTTT
>TRBJ2-7|TRBD1|TRBV6-2/TRBV6-3|-
CASSKRPGQGPYEQYF
TGTGCCAGCAGTAAGCGACCGGGACAGGGGCCCTACGAGCAGTACTTC
>TRBJ2-7|-|TRBV5-1|-
CASSLSQSAYEQYF
TGCGCCAGCAGCTTGTCACAGTCCGCCTACGAGCAGTACTTC
>TRBJ1-3|-|TRBV7-2|-
CASSRDGPSGNTIYF
TGTGCCAGCAGCCGCGACGGACCTTCTGGAAACACCATATATTTT
>TRBJ2-2|-|TRBV11-2|-
CASSLAGFGELFF
TGTGCCAGCAGCTTAGCTGGGTTCGGGGAGCTGTTTTTT
>TRBJ1-5|-|TRBV6-1|-
CASSDVGGGVSNQPQHF
TGTGCCAGCAGTGATGTGGGGGGTGGGGTCAGCAATCAGCCCCAGCATTTT
>TRBJ1-2|TRBD1|TRBV5-4|-
CASSLRTGSGAGYTF
TGTGCCAGCAGCTTGAGGACAGGGTCAGGCGCGGGCTACACCTTC
>TRBJ1-5|TRBD1|TRBV30|few
CAWGDRGRQPQHF
TGTGCCTGGGGGGACAGGGGGCGGCAGCCCCAGCATTTT
>TRBJ1-6|-|TRBV28|-
CASTYREYNSPLHF
TGTGCCAGCACCTACAGGGAGTATAATTCACCCCTCCACTTT
>TRBJ2-7|-|TRBV18|-
CASSPQTATYEQYF
TGTGCCAGCTCACCCCAGACCGCAACCTACGAGCAGTACTTC
>TRBJ2-3|-|TRBV27|-
CASSWGAPPDTQYF
TGTGCCAGCAGTTGGGGGGCCCCTCCAGATACGCAGTATTTT